This is a list of T cell receptor beta chains from one sample in a study of CD8+ T cells in alopecia areata. The data were produced by immunoSEQ multiplex PCR, yet TCRdb's version contains in-frame clones alone and is incomplete. Of 150,000 to 200,000 clones in the sample, around three fifths were seen once. The sample was CD4+ T cells sorted from blood, taken at approximately week 50, from a patient treated with tofacitinib. These receptors all stem from a human donor with alopecia areata. Each CDR3 is given with its conserved first and last residue. The D gene is left open where the match is weak. Expanded clones are given a class, and other clones once, few, many or no size at all.

j_gene: TRBJ2-2; d_gene: NA; abundance: NA; v_gene: TRBV6-1; CDR3aa: CASSPGAFGELFF; CDR3nt: TGTGCCAGCAGCCCCGGGGCGTTCGGGGAGCTGTTTTTT
j_gene: TRBJ2-1; d_gene: TRBD1; abundance: NA; v_gene: TRBV10-3; CDR3aa: CATNTGGNEQFF; CDR3nt: TGTGCCACCAATACAGGGGGCAATGAGCAGTTCTTC
j_gene: TRBJ1-2; d_gene: TRBD1; abundance: few; v_gene: TRBV14; CDR3aa: CASSQADRGGGYTF; CDR3nt: TGTGCCAGCAGCCAAGCCGACAGGGGAGGAGGCTACACCTTC
j_gene: TRBJ1-5; d_gene: NA; abundance: NA; v_gene: TRBV30; CDR3aa: CAWSLRSGQPQHF; CDR3nt: TGTGCCTGGAGTCTGAGGTCGGGTCAGCCCCAGCATTTT
j_gene: TRBJ2-3; d_gene: NA; abundance: NA; v_gene: TRBV7-2; CDR3aa: CASSLRRGTDTQYF; CDR3nt: TGTGCCAGCAGCTTGCGCCGGGGCACAGATACGCAGTATTTT
j_gene: TRBJ2-7; d_gene: NA; abundance: NA; v_gene: TRBV5-1; CDR3aa: CASSLDEGGPVEQYF; CDR3nt: TGCGCCAGCAGCTTGGATGAGGGGGGGCCGGTCGAGCAGTACTTC
j_gene: TRBJ2-1; d_gene: NA; abundance: NA; v_gene: TRBV9; CDR3aa: CASSVEGASRNEQFF; CDR3nt: TGTGCCAGCAGCGTAGAAGGGGCCAGCAGAAATGAGCAGTTCTTC
j_gene: TRBJ2-2; d_gene: NA; abundance: NA; v_gene: TRBV10-1; CDR3aa: CASSELWGDTGELFF; CDR3nt: TGCGCCAGCAGTGAGTTATGGGGCGACACCGGGGAGCTGTTTTTT
j_gene: TRBJ2-1; d_gene: TRBD2; abundance: once; v_gene: TRBV4-2; CDR3aa: CASSLASRGDNEQFF; CDR3nt: TGTGCCAGCAGCTTGGCGAGTCGGGGGGACAATGAGCAGTTCTTC
j_gene: TRBJ1-2; d_gene: NA; abundance: NA; v_gene: TRBV18; CDR3aa: CASSPDLSMQTLGYGYTF; CDR3nt: TGTGCCAGCTCACCGGACCTCTCCATGCAAACCTTGGGCTATGGCTACACCTTC
j_gene: TRBJ1-5; d_gene: NA; abundance: NA; v_gene: TRBV7-8; CDR3aa: CASSLVTDSNQPQHF; CDR3nt: TGTGCCAGCAGCTTAGTAACAGATAGCAATCAGCCCCAGCATTTT
j_gene: TRBJ2-3; d_gene: NA; abundance: NA; v_gene: TRBV19; CDR3aa: CASSVGTDTQYF; CDR3nt: TGTGCCAGTAGTGTCGGGACAGATACGCAGTATTTT
j_gene: TRBJ2-7; d_gene: TRBD1; abundance: NA; v_gene: TRBV25-1; CDR3aa: CASSETGVLYEQYF; CDR3nt: TGTGCCAGCAGTGAGACAGGGGTCCTTTACGAGCAGTACTTC
j_gene: TRBJ2-7; d_gene: TRBD1; abundance: NA; v_gene: TRBV27; CDR3aa: CASGQGVANEQYF; CDR3nt: TGTGCCAGCGGTCAGGGGGTTGCTAACGAGCAGTACTTC
j_gene: TRBJ1-1; d_gene: NA; abundance: NA; v_gene: TRBV23-1; CDR3aa: CASSPETGNEAFF; CDR3nt: TGCGCCAGCAGTCCCGAAACAGGTAATGAAGCTTTCTTT
j_gene: TRBJ2-7; d_gene: NA; abundance: NA; v_gene: TRBV20-1; CDR3aa: CSAPQDSRQYF; CDR3nt: TGCAGTGCTCCCCAGGACAGCAGGCAGTACTTC
j_gene: TRBJ1-2; d_gene: NA; abundance: once; v_gene: TRBV5-1; CDR3aa: CASSLATAYGYTF; CDR3nt: TGCGCCAGCAGCTTGGCGACAGCCTATGGCTACACCTTC
j_gene: TRBJ2-1; d_gene: NA; abundance: few; v_gene: TRBV9; CDR3aa: CASSVGPAENNEQFF; CDR3nt: TGTGCCAGCAGCGTAGGCCCGGCGGAAAACAATGAGCAGTTCTTC
j_gene: TRBJ1-1; d_gene: NA; abundance: NA; v_gene: TRBV9; CDR3aa: CASSPSGDYTEAFF; CDR3nt: TGTGCCAGCAGCCCCTCGGGCGACTACACTGAAGCTTTCTTT
j_gene: TRBJ1-6; d_gene: NA; abundance: NA; v_gene: TRBV11-1; CDR3aa: CASSVTGNDSPLHF; CDR3nt: TGTGCCAGCAGCGTCACAGGGAACGATTCACCCCTCCACTTT
j_gene: TRBJ1-6; d_gene: NA; abundance: NA; v_gene: TRBV4-3; CDR3aa: CASSQDKVGGSPLHF; CDR3nt: TGCGCCAGCAGCCAAGATAAGGTGGGGGGTTCACCCCTCCACTTT
j_gene: TRBJ1-1; d_gene: NA; abundance: NA; v_gene: TRBV5-1; CDR3aa: CASSLDEGLNTEAFF; CDR3nt: TGCGCCAGCAGCTTGGATGAGGGCTTGAACACTGAAGCTTTCTTT
j_gene: TRBJ2-1; d_gene: TRBD2; abundance: NA; v_gene: TRBV29-1; CDR3aa: CSVRTSAIDEQFF; CDR3nt: TGCAGCGTGCGGACTAGCGCCATCGATGAGCAGTTCTTC
j_gene: TRBJ2-5; d_gene: NA; abundance: NA; v_gene: TRBV11-2; CDR3aa: CASTPGPTETQYF; CDR3nt: TGTGCCAGCACCCCGGGCCCCACGGAGACCCAGTACTTC
j_gene: TRBJ1-5; d_gene: TRBD1; abundance: few; v_gene: TRBV6-6; CDR3aa: CASSFKTGDQPQHF; CDR3nt: TGTGCCAGCAGCTTCAAAACAGGGGATCAGCCCCAGCATTTT
j_gene: TRBJ1-2; d_gene: NA; abundance: NA; v_gene: TRBV27; CDR3aa: CASSPNRADYGYTF; CDR3nt: TGTGCCAGCAGTCCCAATAGGGCCGACTATGGCTACACCTTC
j_gene: TRBJ2-3; d_gene: NA; abundance: NA; v_gene: TRBV5-6; CDR3aa: CASSLIRGFTDTQYF; CDR3nt: TGTGCCAGCAGCTTGATCAGGGGATTCACAGATACGCAGTATTTT